This T cell receptor beta chain was obtained from a study of technical replicates of blood from several donors. The data were produced by immunoSEQ multiplex PCR, yet TCRdb's version contains in-frame clones alone and is incomplete. The sample holds roughly 80,000 clones, less than 95% seen once. CDR1 is SNHLY and CDR2 is FYNNEI in the germline V gene. The CDR3 loop spans 16 amino acids. The junction had 12 bases not matched to a gene; V was cut back by 6 bases and J by 5 bases. The chain combines TRBV2 with TRBJ2-5, with TRBD1 matching over 10 bases. Sequenced: T cells isolated from PBMCs. This clonotype originated in a human donor in good health. The CDR3 loop is CASSAWDRGLTETQYF. In DNA, the CDR3 is TGTGCCAGCAGCGCTTGGGACAGGGGATTGACGGAGACCCAGTACTTC.